These 10 T cell receptor beta chains were all obtained from the same sample, sequenced in a study of T cells in narcolepsy. The method was immunoSEQ multiplex PCR; TCRdb's version includes in-frame clones alone and lacks a portion of them. The profile shows just over 20,000 clones, 92% of them singletons. The sample consisted of CD45RA- memory CD4+ T cells from PBMCs. The source of these receptors is a human donor with narcolepsy.

The chain links TRBV5-8 to TRBJ2-4; D call uncertain. Trimming removed 0 bases at V and 0 bases at J, with 10 bases between. The CDR3 loop spans 16 amino acids. Germline V gene sequence: CDR1 SGHTS, CDR2 YDEGEE. Here the CDR3 DNA reads TGTGCCAGCAGCTTGGCCCCGACACTAGCCAAAAACATTCAGTACTTC. Its translation: CASSLAPTLAKNIQYF.

The rearrangement joins TRBV5-6 to TRBJ1-1; D may be TRBD1 (5 bases). The CDR3 covers 15 residues. Germline V gene data show CDR1 as SGHDT and CDR2 as YYEEEE. The V and J ends lost 1 base and 10 bases respectively, with 20 bases between them. The CDR3 reads CASSLSGGPGAGAFF. The CDR3 DNA follows: TGTGCCAGCAGCTTGAGTGGGGGACCCGGTGCGGGAGCTTTCTTT.

The chain carries TRBV7-2 and TRBJ2-1, with 11 bases aligning to TRBD2. The trim removed 5 bases at V and 8 bases at J, leaving 11 bases unmatched. This CDR3 comprises 16 residues. CDR1 is SGHTA and CDR2 is FQGNSA in the germline V gene. This CDR3 reads CASSPQLLAGAHEQFF. For the CDR3, the DNA is TGTGCCAGCAGCCCTCAGCTACTAGCGGGAGCTCATGAGCAGTTCTTC.

This sequence joins TRBV6-5 and TRBJ2-3; the D gene is possibly TRBD1 (6 bases). The CDR3 consists of 13 residues. The V gene's germline CDR1 is MNHEY and CDR2 SVGAGI. V was trimmed by 0 bases and J by 6 bases, leaving 7 bases between them. CDR3 in DNA: TGTGCCAGCAGTTACTCAAGGGGGGATACGCAGTATTTT. Its protein is CASSYSRGDTQYF.

CDR3 bases: TGTGCCAGCTCACCAGGGAGGGGCACAGATACGCAGTATTTT. Encoded protein: CASSPGRGTDTQYF. The rearrangement links TRBV18 to TRBJ2-3; TRBD2 matches at 7 bases. J gave up 1 base and V 2 bases, and 0 bases lay outside the gene matches. Germline lookup yields CDR1 KGHSH and CDR2 LQKENI. This CDR3 spans 14 amino acids.

This clone appeared once. The chain has TRBV28 and TRBJ2-5, with D tentatively TRBD1 (6 bases). The germline CDR1 and CDR2 sequences are MDHEN and SYDVKM. Trimming shortened V by 3 bases and J by 14 bases, and 19 bases separated the two germline ends. The CDR3 spans 13 residues. CDR3 nucleotides: TGTGCCAGCAGTTTGGGGCAGGGGTGGGTTTTTTACTTC. It specifies CASSLGQGWVFYF.

The chain recombines TRBV5-1 with TRBJ2-1, with a possible D match to TRBD1 (5 bases). Germline V gives CDR1 SGHRS, CDR2 YFSETQ. There are 14 residues in the CDR3. Trimming left V 5 bases short and J 5 bases short, with 14 bases between. CDR3 sequence: CASRARVGDNEQFF. For the CDR3, the DNA is TGCGCCAGCAGGGCCAGGGTGGGTGACAATGAGCAGTTCTTC.

The chain combines TRBV28 with TRBJ2-1, with no clear D. The V gene's germline CDR1 is MDHEN and CDR2 SYDVKM. The ends were cut back, 9 bases at V and 7 bases at J, with 19 bases in the middle. The CDR3 totals 14 residues. The CDR3 nucleotides are TGTGCCAGTTTGTCGGGCTCTCTGGAAAATGAGCAGTTCTTC. Encoded protein: CASLSGSLENEQFF.

The genes are TRBV15 and TRBJ2-1; D is unclear. Germline loops: CDR1 LNHNV, CDR2 YYDKDF (reference sequence). Between the trimmed V and J ends, which lost 1 base and 10 bases, there was a span of 8 bases. The CDR3 extends over 12 amino acids. This CDR3 is CATSRGRLEQFF. The DNA of the CDR3 is TGTGCCACCAGCAGAGGGAGACTGGAGCAGTTCTTC. Filled out from reference TRBV15 and TRBJ2-1, the complete variable domain reads DAMVIQNPRYQVTQFGKPVTLSCSQTLNHNVMYWYQQKSSQAPKLLFHYYDKDFNNEADTPDNFQSRRPNTSFCFLDIRSPGLGDTAMYLCATSRGRLEQFFGPGTRLTVL.

This clone turned up a few times. The chain has TRBV6-5 and TRBJ2-7, with 9 bases fitting TRBD2. The CDR3 extends over 15 amino acids. Germline-derived CDR1 and CDR2 are MNHEY and SVGAGI. The trim removed 2 bases at V and 3 bases at J, leaving 5 bases unmatched. In nucleotides, the CDR3 is TGTGCCAGCAGTTACAGGCTAGCGGGGAACTACGAGCAGTACTTC. It translates to CASSYRLAGNYEQYF.